This paragraph covers one TCR beta chain sequence. The data were obtained in a study of blood T cell repertoires in COVID-19. Study-level background: The origin of the acute and convalescent COVID-19 samples was the United States, Italy and Spain.

Measured with immunoSEQ multiplex PCR; TCRdb has only the in-frame clones, and not every one. The repertoire consists of approximately 190,000 clones, with roughly 81% occurring once and the leading ten covering 4.5% to 6%. The CDR3 has 15 amino acids. Germline values: CDR1 SGHTA, CDR2 FQGTGA. Trimming cost V 6 bases and J 2 bases; bases outside gene matches: 6. The chain joins TRBV7-3 to TRBJ2-3; 9 bases are a match to TRBD2. The sequence was obtained from a woman in her sixties or seventies with active or convalescent COVID-19. Specimen: peripheral blood. CDR3 protein: CASRQTSGNTDTQYF. CDR3 sequence (DNA): TGTGCCAGCAGGCAGACTAGCGGAAACACAGATACGCAGTATTTT.